These 17 T cell receptor beta chains share one sample of origin, sequenced in a study of CD8 T cells in ankylosing spondylitis. TCRdb processed the 5' RACE reads anew with MiXCR; each CDR3 protein has one entry. The data show about 200,000 distinct CDR3 sequences, 9.5% to 15% seen once. Sequenced material: blood, either unsorted or a sorted T cell fraction (not recorded which). The receptor set was obtained from a male donor with ankylosing spondylitis or in good health (not recorded which).

This clonotype was picked up many times. The gene calls are TRBV25-1 and TRBJ2-7, with TRBD1 matching over 7 bases. There are 16 residues in the CDR3. Germline V lookup: CDR1 MGHDK, CDR2 SYGVNS. Trimming cost V 2 bases and J 3 bases; bases outside gene matches: 10. CDR3 nucleotide sequence: TGTGCCAGCAGTGAACGGACAGGCCCAACCCGCTACGAGCAGTACTTC. It codes for CASSERTGPTRYEQYF.

The CDR3 DNA follows: TGTGCCAGCAGCTTAGGCCCAAGACAGGCCCTCGGTCCTCCTGGGGCCAACGTCCTGACTTTC. This gives the protein CASSLGPRQALGPPGANVLTF. The gene calls are TRBV11-2 and TRBJ2-6; possible D gene TRBD1, 6 bases. CDR3 length equals 21 residues. V was pared by 1 base and J by 2 bases, with 24 bases between. Germline V gene lookup returns CDR1 SGHAT and CDR2 FQNNGV.

This clonotype was detected only a few times. The chain carries TRBV29-1 and TRBJ2-7, with D unclear. V was shortened by 1 base and J by 2 bases, with 12 bases between the two germline ends. Germline CDR1 and CDR2: SQVTM and ANQGSEA. The CDR3 is 14 residues long. As DNA, the CDR3 is TGCAGCGTTGAAGGGACCGACTTCACCTACGAGCAGTACTTC. This gives the protein CSVEGTDFTYEQYF.

This clonotype was observed many times. The rearrangement joins TRBV27 to TRBJ1-1; D might be TRBD1 (5 bases). The CDR3 has 14 amino acids. V dropped 3 bases and J dropped 1 base, with 9 bases sitting between them. CDR1 and CDR2 (germline): MNHEY, SMNVEV (reference sequence). The CDR3 coding sequence is TGTGCCAGCAGTTTCTTCCAGGGGAACACTGAAGCTTTCTTT. Amino acids: CASSFFQGNTEAFF.

This clonotype was observed a few times. This chain links TRBV9 with TRBJ2-1; D gene unclear. The length of the CDR3 is 14 residues. Germline assignment: CDR1 SGDLS and CDR2 YYNGEE. V was cut by 0 bases and J by 1 base, with 5 bases left in between. The CDR3 bases are TGTGCCAGCAGCGTAGGCGGTTCCTACAATGAGCAGTTCTTC. Its protein product is CASSVGGSYNEQFF.

This clonotype was seen at least ten times. This chain connects TRBV3-1 to TRBJ2-3; 9 nucleotides align to TRBD2. Looked up from germline, CDR1 is LGHDT and CDR2 is YNNKEL (reference sequence). The trim removed 2 bases at V and 2 bases at J, leaving 2 bases unmatched. CDR3 length: 15 amino acids. In nucleotides, the CDR3 is TGTGCCAGCAGCCAACTAGCGGGGATCACAGATACGCAGTATTTT. It translates to CASSQLAGITDTQYF.

This clonotype appeared a few times. The chain is built from TRBV20-1 and TRBJ2-7, with TRBD2 identical over 7 bases. CDR1 and CDR2 (germline): DFQATT, SNEGSKA (reference sequence). Trimming took 2 bases from V and 2 from J; bases not matched to a gene: 9. This CDR3 comprises 15 residues. The CDR3 reads CSARQEGTIPYEQYF. The CDR3 DNA sequence: TGCAGTGCTAGACAGGAGGGGACTATTCCCTACGAGCAGTACTTC.

This clonotype was seen a handful of times. V usage is TRBV4-1 and J usage is TRBJ1-1, with no clear D. CDR1 is MGHRA, CDR2 YSYEKL, per germline. The CDR3 totals 11 residues. V was shortened by 4 bases and J by 7 bases, with 7 bases between the two germline ends. The DNA for the CDR3 is TGCGCCAGCAGCCCGGGGAATGAAGCTTTCTTT. Residues: CASSPGNEAFF.

This clonotype was observed a few times. The chain is built from TRBV20-1 and TRBJ2-2; D gene ambiguous. The CDR3 is made up of 16 amino acids. Trimming left V 1 base short and J 6 bases short, with 18 bases between. The germline V gene has CDR1 DFQATT and CDR2 SNEGSKA (reference sequence). The CDR3 nucleotides read TGCAGTGCTAGAGCTTCGTCAGACTTCCTCCCCGGGGAGCTGTTTTTT. Encoded protein: CSARASSDFLPGELFF.

This clonotype was recorded a few times. This chain uses TRBV24-1 with TRBJ2-5; D ambiguous. V lost 0 bases to trimming and J lost 5 bases, with 6 bases between them. The length of the CDR3 is 13 residues. Germline values: CDR1 KGHDR, CDR2 SFDVKD. This chain's CDR3 is CATSDLNEETQYF. The CDR3 DNA reads TGTGCCACCAGTGATTTGAACGAGGAGACCCAGTACTTC.

The chain has TRBV6-1 and TRBJ2-5, with a tentative D call TRBD2 (5 bases). Germline V gene data show CDR1 as MNHNS and CDR2 as SASEGT. V lost 4 bases and J lost 5, with 17 bases in between. CDR3 length equals 15 residues. The CDR3 reads CASSVSGPRGETQYF. CDR3 DNA sequence: TGTGCCAGCAGTGTGTCGGGCCCTCGAGGGGAGACCCAGTACTTC.

CDR3 nucleotides: TGTGCCAGCAGCTTGCGAACTGGGAGTAGGGAGACCCAGTACTTC. Its protein is CASSLRTGSRETQYF. This chain joins TRBV5-6 and TRBJ2-5, with a tentative D call TRBD2 (5 bases). V was cut by 1 base and J by 5 bases, with 15 bases left in between. This CDR3 comprises 15 residues. The V gene's germline CDR1 is SGHDT and CDR2 YYEEEE.

This clonotype was counted only a few times. The J gene is TRBJ2-7, the V gene TRBV7-8, with TRBD1 matching 10 bases. Looked up from germline, CDR1 is SGHVS and CDR2 is FQNEAQ. The V segment lost 2 bases and the J segment 6 bases; nucleotides outside the gene matches: 4. The CDR3 runs 14 residues. The CDR3 region is CASSLFGTGVEQYF. The CDR3 DNA reads as TGTGCCAGCAGCTTATTCGGGACAGGGGTCGAGCAGTACTTC.

The chain employs TRBV12-3 or TRBV12-4 and TRBJ2-3, with a weak D call TRBD1 (5 bases). Between the trimmed V and J ends, which lost 6 bases and 2 bases, there was a span of 18 bases. The CDR3 contains 16 residues. The CDR3 region is CASSFISDSPTDTQYF. The DNA of the CDR3 is TGTGCCAGCAGCTTCATTTCAGACAGTCCCACAGATACGCAGTATTTT.

The chain carries TRBV9 and TRBJ2-1; D remains ambiguous. This CDR3 has 13 residues. Germline V gene sequence: CDR1 SGDLS, CDR2 YYNGEE. V dropped 3 bases and J dropped 4 bases, with 8 bases sitting between them. The CDR3 protein is CASSEALYNEQFF. CDR3 coding DNA: TGTGCCAGCAGCGAGGCCCTATACAATGAGCAGTTCTTC.

This clonotype was seen ten or more times. This chain links TRBV27 with TRBJ2-2, with 8 nucleotides matching TRBD2. The length of the CDR3 is 15 residues. Germline trimming cut 6 bases from V and 7 bases from J; bases unmatched to any gene: 10. CDR1 and CDR2 from the germline V gene are MNHEY and SMNVEV (reference sequence). CDR3 in DNA: TGTGCCAGCAGCCCCGGGACTAGTCATATCGGGGAGCTGTTTTTT. The encoded protein is CASSPGTSHIGELFF.

In this sample, this clonotype turned up a few times. The J gene is TRBJ2-3, the V gene TRBV7-2; D is possibly TRBD1 (6 bases). V lost 11 bases, J lost 0 bases, and 18 bases lay in between. The CDR3 extends over 15 amino acids. CDR1 is SGHTA and CDR2 is FQGNSA in the germline V gene. The CDR3 bases are TGTGCCCAGGGGCAGGCACGATCTAGCACAGATACGCAGTATTTT. Encoded protein: CAQGQARSSTDTQYF.